The rows below give T cell receptor beta chains drawn from one sample of a study of graft-versus-host responses after intestinal transplantation. The antigens for these receptors are not known. Only in-frame clones appear in the TCRdb table, and some are missing; sequencing was by immunoSEQ multiplex PCR. The repertoire holds tens of thousands of clones, with around 90% as singletons. The sample here was unstimulated CD4+ T cells sorted from spleen or lymph node cells, taken before transplant. The receptors shown here come from a human donor who was the organ donor for an intestinal transplant. Each CDR3 is given with its conserved first and last residue. Fields, in order: V gene, D gene, J gene, clone size, CDR3 length, CDR3 protein, CDR3 DNA. D genes are given only for firm matches. Some rows mark clone size as missing; the rest say once, few, many or name a class of expanded clone.

v_gene: TRBV5-1
d_gene: TRBD1
j_gene: TRBJ1-2
abundance: NA
len: 17
CDR3aa: CASSSRDRDVMFYGYTF
CDR3nt: TGCGCCAGCAGCTCCCGGGACAGGGATGTCATGTTCTATGGCTACACCTTC

v_gene: TRBV2
d_gene: TRBD2
j_gene: TRBJ2-7
abundance: NA
len: 15
CDR3aa: CASRHDALGGNEQYF
CDR3nt: TGTGCCAGCCGACACGACGCCCTCGGGGGGAACGAGCAGTACTTC

v_gene: TRBV9
d_gene: NA
j_gene: TRBJ2-5
abundance: NA
len: 14
CDR3aa: CASSGGSPVETQYF
CDR3nt: TGTGCCAGCAGCGGAGGGAGCCCTGTAGAGACCCAGTACTTC

v_gene: TRBV25-1
d_gene: TRBD1
j_gene: TRBJ2-7
abundance: NA
len: 15
CDR3aa: CASSVTGKSSYEQYF
CDR3nt: TGTGCCAGCAGTGTGACAGGGAAATCCAGCTACGAGCAGTACTTC

v_gene: TRBV19
d_gene: TRBD1
j_gene: TRBJ2-3
abundance: once
len: 15
CDR3aa: CASSPPGQGTDTQYF
CDR3nt: TGTGCCAGTTCCCCACCGGGACAGGGAACAGATACGCAGTATTTT

v_gene: TRBV11-2
d_gene: TRBD1
j_gene: TRBJ2-1
abundance: NA
len: 13
CDR3aa: CASSLGQLNEQFF
CDR3nt: TGTGCCAGCAGCTTGGGACAGCTTAATGAGCAGTTCTTC

v_gene: TRBV6-1
d_gene: NA
j_gene: TRBJ2-3
abundance: NA
len: 16
CDR3aa: CASSEVGGGVTDTQYF
CDR3nt: TGTGCCAGCAGTGAAGTAGGGGGAGGGGTCACAGATACGCAGTATTTT

v_gene: TRBV18
d_gene: TRBD1
j_gene: TRBJ2-6
abundance: NA
len: 16
CDR3aa: CASSPIDRAGANVLTF
CDR3nt: TGTGCCAGCTCACCTATAGACAGGGCTGGGGCCAACGTCCTGACTTTC

v_gene: TRBV29-1
d_gene: TRBD1
j_gene: TRBJ1-1
abundance: NA
len: 13
CDR3aa: CSVGGQGETEAFF
CDR3nt: TGCAGCGTTGGGGGACAGGGGGAAACTGAAGCTTTCTTT

v_gene: TRBV5-1
d_gene: NA
j_gene: TRBJ2-4
abundance: NA
len: 14
CDR3aa: CASSLDRAKNIQYF
CDR3nt: TGCGCCAGCAGCTTAGACAGAGCCAAAAACATTCAGTACTTC

v_gene: TRBV27
d_gene: TRBD1
j_gene: TRBJ2-3
abundance: NA
len: 14
CDR3aa: CASSPRGRADTQYF
CDR3nt: TGTGCCAGCAGTCCTAGGGGGCGCGCCGATACGCAGTATTTT

v_gene: TRBV5-1
d_gene: NA
j_gene: TRBJ2-7
abundance: few
len: 13
CDR3aa: CASSLRGIYEQYF
CDR3nt: TGCGCCAGCAGCTTGCGGGGAATATACGAGCAGTACTTC

v_gene: TRBV5-4
d_gene: TRBD2
j_gene: TRBJ2-2
abundance: once
len: 16
CDR3aa: CASSLNAGANTGELFF
CDR3nt: TGTGCCAGCAGCTTGAACGCGGGAGCCAACACGGGGGAGCTGTTTTTT